This is a list of T cell receptor beta chains from one sample in a study of cytomegalovirus exposure and HLA in healthy donors. Clones were read by immunoSEQ multiplex PCR, and TCRdb kept only the in-frame ones, dropping some. The sample records under 200,000 clones, around 82% being singletons. The sample comprised PBMCs. These receptors were taken from a boy aged 5 to 17 in good health and CMV-seronegative. CDR3s include the opening cysteine and the closing phenylalanine or tryptophan. A D gene is named only where the DNA matches it firmly. Size values are once, few and many counts, or a class for expanded clones, and some rows have none.

clone_size,d_call,j_call,v_call,cdr3_aa,cdr3_nt
NA,TRBD2,TRBJ2-1,TRBV29-1,CSVEALFSGTSSYNEQFF,TGCAGCGTTGAAGCCCTCTTTAGCGGGACCAGCTCCTACAATGAGCAGTTCTTC
NA,NA,TRBJ2-2,TRBV5-6,CASSHTQTGRNTGELFF,TGTGCCAGCAGCCACACGCAGACAGGCCGGAACACCGGGGAGCTGTTTTTT
few,NA,TRBJ1-2,TRBV7-3,CASSFGSGFGYTF,TGTGCCAGCAGCTTCGGGTCGGGGTTTGGCTACACCTTC
NA,TRBD1,TRBJ2-5,TRBV4-1,CASSHTGKGYRDRGQEQYF,TGCGCCAGCAGCCACACAGGGAAGGGCTACCGGGACAGGGGGCAAGAGCAGTACTTC
NA,NA,TRBJ1-1,TRBV5-4,CASSLVRETEAFF,TGTGCCAGCAGCTTGGTCCGGGAAACTGAAGCTTTCTTT
few,NA,TRBJ2-7,TRBV5-1,CASSPEGWEQYF,TGCGCCAGCAGCCCCGAGGGTTGGGAGCAGTACTTC
NA,TRBD1,TRBJ2-1,TRBV29-1,CSVVVRGQGAWNEQFF,TGCAGCGTTGTGGTAAGGGGACAGGGGGCTTGGAATGAGCAGTTCTTC
NA,NA,TRBJ1-2,TRBV28,CASSPHPSGIDYGYTF,TGTGCCAGCAGTCCCCATCCTTCAGGGATAGATTATGGCTACACCTTC
NA,TRBD2,TRBJ2-7,TRBV7-6,CASSPGLAGGTTREQYF,TGTGCCAGCAGCCCCGGACTAGCGGGGGGAACTACGAGGGAGCAGTACTTC
NA,TRBD2,TRBJ2-2,TRBV15,CATSTGGTGELFF,TGTGCCACCAGCACGGGGGGCACCGGGGAGCTGTTTTTT
NA,TRBD2,TRBJ2-7,TRBV29-1,CSVAPGGPTYEQYF,TGCAGCGTTGCACCGGGGGGACCTACCTACGAGCAGTACTTC
NA,TRBD2,TRBJ2-5,TRBV5-1,CASSIAGGKETQYF,TGCGCCAGCAGCATAGCGGGGGGGAAAGAGACCCAGTACTTC
NA,NA,TRBJ1-1,TRBV5-1,CATQAGDFVGTEAFF,TGCGCCACCCAGGCGGGGGACTTTGTAGGCACTGAAGCTTTCTTT
NA,TRBD1,TRBJ1-2,TRBV27,CASSHRRTGNDYGYTF,TGTGCCAGCAGTCATAGACGGACAGGGAATGACTATGGCTACACCTTC
NA,TRBD1,TRBJ2-1,TRBV28,CASSPQGQGAAGTYNEQFF,TGTGCCAGCAGTCCCCAAGGACAGGGGGCTGCGGGTACCTACAATGAGCAGTTCTTC
NA,NA,TRBJ1-3,TRBV2,CASSPTGNTIYF,TGTGCCAGCAGTCCTACTGGAAACACCATATATTTT
NA,NA,TRBJ1-1,TRBV10-2,CASTPRSMNTEAFF,TGCGCCAGCACCCCCAGGTCCATGAACACTGAAGCTTTCTTT
NA,NA,TRBJ2-1,TRBV9,CASSVRGFGGEQFF,TGTGCCAGCAGCGTAAGGGGGTTCGGTGGTGAGCAGTTCTTC
once,NA,TRBJ1-5,TRBV28,CASSFRAGNQPQHF,TGTGCCAGCAGTTTTAGGGCAGGGAATCAGCCCCAGCATTTT
NA,NA,TRBJ1-2,TRBV19,CASSSPLGGGDYGYTF,TGTGCCAGTAGTTCCCCCCTGGGCGGGGGGGACTATGGCTACACCTTC
NA,NA,TRBJ1-2,TRBV9,CASSISRQGYGYTF,TGTGCCAGCAGCATTAGCCGGCAGGGCTATGGCTACACCTTC
NA,NA,TRBJ2-4,TRBV9,CASSAGGSGAKNIQYF,TGTGCCAGCAGCGCAGGGGGGAGCGGGGCCAAAAACATTCAGTACTTC
NA,NA,TRBJ1-1,TRBV7-8,CASSFELQRNDANTEAFF,TGTGCCAGCAGCTTCGAGCTACAGAGAAATGATGCGAACACTGAAGCTTTCTTT
NA,NA,TRBJ2-5,TRBV4-3,CASSQGGYQETQYF,TGCGCCAGCAGCCAAGGAGGGTACCAAGAGACCCAGTACTTC